The clone carrying this TCR beta chain came up a few times. The antigen is undetermined. This record belongs to a study of STAT5B mutations in CD4+ large granular lymphocyte leukemia. Study-level results: Patient CD4-sorted repertoires looked more clonal than healthy CD4+ repertoires, even without putative leukemic clones.

Under the authors' procedure: Lowest detectable productive clonotype frequency was 2.59 x 10-5. Repertoires were generated with immunoSEQ multiplex PCR, while TCRdb's copy carries only in-frame clones and drops some. V and J calls and clone size are copied from that table; D and trimming were computed from the DNA. The sample includes tens of thousands of clones, about four fifths of them seen just once. The clonotype comes from a human donor in good health. Sequencing used CD4+ T cells from blood buffy coats.

The CDR3 sequence is CASTAGGKQFF. DNA for the CDR3: TGTGCCAGCACGGCGGGAGGGAAGCAGTTCTTC. The chain employs TRBV6-6 and TRBJ2-1; 9 bases align to TRBD2. Germline-derived CDR1 and CDR2 are MNHNY and SVGAGI (reference sequence). Trimming at V came to 7 bases and at J to 11 bases, leaving 3 bases not matched to a gene. The CDR3 sequence is 11 residues long.